The 31 T cell receptor beta chains below all came from one sample that was sequenced in a study of blood T cell repertoires in COVID-19. Repertoires were generated with immunoSEQ multiplex PCR, while TCRdb's copy carries only in-frame clones and drops some. This sample has approximately 400,000 clones, with roughly 77% found just once. The sequencing input was peripheral blood. The receptors come from a human donor with acute or convalescent COVID-19. The donor label of this sample is uncertain.

This chain joins TRBV7-2 and TRBJ2-7, with D unresolved. V was cut by 1 base and J by 1 base, with 8 bases left in between. Germline V gene sequence: CDR1 SGHTA, CDR2 FQGNSA. The CDR3 totals 14 residues. The CDR3 DNA sequence: TGTGCCAGCAGCTTAGTAGCCGTTTCCTACGAGCAGTACTTC. This encodes CASSLVAVSYEQYF.

The V and J genes are TRBV5-1 and TRBJ1-5, with D possibly TRBD1 on 5 matching bases. The ends were cut back, 5 bases at V and 5 bases at J, with 11 bases in the middle. Germline V gene data show CDR1 as SGHRS and CDR2 as YFSETQ. The CDR3 has 13 amino acids. CDR3 in DNA: TGCGCCAGCAGGAAGGGGATCGATCAGCCCCAGCATTTT. Its protein is CASRKGIDQPQHF.

This clone was counted once. The chain carries TRBV4-2 and TRBJ2-1, with TRBD2 matching over 15 bases. V lost 4 bases and J lost 4; bases outside the gene matches: 2. The CDR3 is 16 amino acids. Germline lookup yields CDR1 LGHNA and CDR2 YNFKEQ. CDR3: CASSRGLAGGYNEQFF. The CDR3 bases are TGTGCCAGCAGCCGCGGACTAGCGGGAGGGTACAATGAGCAGTTCTTC.

The CDR3 sequence is CASSLAGTGGGGYTF. The CDR3 DNA is TGTGCCAGCAGTTTAGCCGGGACAGGGGGCGGGGGCTACACCTTC. The genes are TRBV28 and TRBJ1-2; 12 bases are a match to TRBD1. The CDR3 loop spans 15 amino acids. Germline trimming cut 2 bases from V and 8 bases from J; bases unmatched to any gene: 6. CDR1 is MDHEN, CDR2 SYDVKM, per germline.

The chain employs TRBV7-9 and TRBJ1-2; 8 bases agree with TRBD1. From germline, CDR1 is SEHNR and CDR2 FQNEAQ (reference sequence). V shed 5 bases and J 1 base; nucleotides not matched to a gene: 6. The length of the CDR3 is 15 residues. As DNA, the CDR3 is TGTGCCAGCAGCCCCGGACAGGGCCATAACTATGGCTACACCTTC. Its protein product is CASSPGQGHNYGYTF.

The V call is TRBV4-2, the J call TRBJ2-4; 9 bases map to TRBD2. This CDR3 spans 14 amino acids. With 0 bases clipped from V and 9 bases from J, the junction kept 3 bases outside the gene matches. Germline loops: CDR1 LGHNA, CDR2 YNFKEQ. CDR3 residues: CASSQDRAGGIQYF. CDR3 sequence (DNA): TGTGCCAGCAGCCAAGATCGAGCGGGAGGCATTCAGTACTTC.

The genes are TRBV5-6 and TRBJ1-2; 9 bases are a match to TRBD1. Trimming removed 4 bases from V and 10 bases from J; junction bases left unmatched: 11. CDR3 length equals 14 residues. Germline lookup yields CDR1 SGHDT and CDR2 YYEEEE. The CDR3 nucleotides read TGTGCCAGCAGCAACCGACCGGGACAGGGAGCCTACACCTTC. Translating gives CASSNRPGQGAYTF.

The gene calls are TRBV5-6 and TRBJ2-1; 14 bases agree with TRBD2. V was clipped by 0 bases and J by 9 bases; unmatched bases: 8. CDR3 size: 17 residues. Germline V gene lookup returns CDR1 SGHDT and CDR2 YYEEEE. The CDR3: CASSLGSGLAGGLEQFF. The CDR3 nucleotides read TGTGCCAGCAGCTTGGGTTCCGGACTAGCGGGAGGTCTTGAGCAGTTCTTC. Full variable domain (remainder filled in from reference TRBV5-6 and TRBJ2-1): DAGVTQSPTHLIKTRGQQVTLRCSPKSGHDTVSWYQQALGQGPQFIFQYYEEEERQRGNFPDRFSGHQFPNYSSELNVNALLLGDSALYLCASSLGSGLAGGLEQFFGPGTRLTVL.

Comment on this clone: Additional DNA sequences in this sample encode the identical CDR3. The CDR3 coding sequence is TGTGCCAGTAGTCCTCACAGAGGGGGGAACACTGAAGCTTTCTTT. Translated: CASSPHRGGNTEAFF. The genes are TRBV19 and TRBJ1-1; TRBD1 is a possible D gene (6 bases). CDR3 size: 15 residues. V lost 5 bases and J lost 1, with 14 bases in between. Germline V gives CDR1 LNHDA, CDR2 SQIVND (reference sequence).

V and J are TRBV5-1 and TRBJ1-1, with D maybe TRBD1 (6 bases). This CDR3 has 15 residues. Germline V gene lookup returns CDR1 SGHRS and CDR2 YFSETQ. Trimming stripped 4 bases from V and 2 bases from J, with 15 bases between. The CDR3, as DNA: TGCGCCAGCAGCGGAACGGGACAAATAAACACTGAAGCTTTCTTT. The encoded protein is CASSGTGQINTEAFF.

This clone was recorded at least ten times. This chain joins TRBV2 and TRBJ1-2; D gene ambiguous. Germline-derived CDR1 and CDR2 are SNHLY and FYNNEI. The CDR3 is 14 amino acids. The V gene lost 4 bases and the J gene lost 7 bases, with 16 bases spanning the gap. The CDR3 DNA is TGTGCCAGCAGTGTAGGACGGAGGAATCGTGGCTACACCTTC. It translates to CASSVGRRNRGYTF.

The chain uses TRBV7-2 and TRBJ2-3, with a possible D match to TRBD1 (5 bases). The V gene lost 6 bases and the J gene lost 4 bases, with 17 bases spanning the gap. In germline, CDR1 is SGHTA, CDR2 FQGNSA. This CDR3 has 15 amino acids. This CDR3 reads CASSPREGHPDTQYF. The CDR3 DNA is TGTGCCAGCAGTCCCAGGGAAGGCCATCCAGATACGCAGTATTTT.

This chain joins TRBV3-1 (or the pseudogene TRBV3-2) and TRBJ1-2; the match to TRBD1 covers 10 bases. Germline V CDR1 and CDR2: LGHDT, YNNKEL (reference sequence). V shed 3 bases and J 4 bases; nucleotides not matched to a gene: 5. The CDR3 has 15 amino acids. The CDR3 DNA reads as TGTGCCAGCAGCCAGGATCGACAGGGGGCCTATGGCTACACCTTC. As protein: CASSQDRQGAYGYTF.

The table lists this clone with a few counts. The rearrangement uses TRBV27 and TRBJ1-1, with TRBD1 as a possible D gene (6 bases). The ends were cut back, 2 bases at V and 0 bases at J, with 16 bases in the middle. Germline V CDR1 and CDR2: MNHEY, SMNVEV (reference sequence). The CDR3 is 17 amino acids. The CDR3 loop is CASSLRSGVGMNTEAFF. CDR3 nucleotide sequence: TGTGCCAGCAGTTTAAGGTCAGGGGTCGGGATGAACACTGAAGCTTTCTTT.

The CDR3 reads CASSLVGQGASSGANVLTF. As DNA, the CDR3 is TGCGCCAGCAGCTTGGTTGGACAGGGGGCAAGCTCTGGGGCCAACGTCCTGACTTTC. The rearrangement uses TRBV5-1 and TRBJ2-6, with 11 bases fitting TRBD1. CDR3 length: 19 amino acids. CDR1 and CDR2 (germline): SGHRS, YFSETQ. The V segment lost 0 bases and the J segment 0 bases; nucleotides outside the gene matches: 5.

The genes are TRBV28 and TRBJ2-7, with TRBD1 matching 11 bases. The CDR3 extends over 15 amino acids. Germline V CDR1 and CDR2: MDHEN, SYDVKM. V was clipped by 2 bases and J by 4 bases; unmatched bases: 4. CDR3 bases: TGTGCCAGCAGTTTACTAGGACAGGGGGCTTACGAGCAGTACTTC. It yields the protein CASSLLGQGAYEQYF.

This rearrangement joins TRBV7-9 to TRBJ1-4, with TRBD1 identical over 7 bases. The germline V gene encodes CDR1 SEHNR and CDR2 FQNEAQ (reference sequence). The CDR3 contains 15 residues. Trimming at V came to 1 base and at J to 5 bases, leaving 4 bases not matched to a gene. CDR3 in amino acids: CASSLGDSVNEKLFF. The CDR3 DNA follows: TGTGCCAGCAGCTTAGGGGACAGCGTCAATGAAAAACTGTTTTTT.

The V call is TRBV6-2 or TRBV6-3, the J call TRBJ1-5; the D gene is possibly TRBD1 (5 bases). The germline gives CDR1 MNHEY, CDR2 SVGEGT. The CDR3 consists of 13 residues. The germline V and J ends were trimmed by 2 bases and 6 bases, with 8 bases remaining between them. DNA for the CDR3: TGTGCCAGCAGTTACGACGACAGTCAGCCCCAGCATTTT. Its translation is CASSYDDSQPQHF.

This chain joins TRBV4-1 and TRBJ2-2; D remains ambiguous. Trimming pared 1 base from V and 5 bases from J, leaving 14 bases between. The V gene's germline CDR1 is MGHRA and CDR2 YSYEKL. This CDR3 spans 16 amino acids. CDR3 sequence reads: CASSQGAGPKTGELFF. The CDR3 nucleotides are TGCGCCAGCAGCCAAGGTGCAGGTCCAAAGACCGGGGAGCTGTTTTTT.

The chain joins TRBV5-1 to TRBJ2-7, with D tentatively TRBD1 (6 bases). Looked up from germline, CDR1 is SGHRS and CDR2 is YFSETQ. The CDR3 spans 14 residues. V was pared by 0 bases and J by 3 bases, with 10 bases between. CDR3: CASSLEAGDYEQYF. Written as DNA, the CDR3 is TGCGCCAGCAGCTTGGAGGCAGGGGACTACGAGCAGTACTTC. Together with reference TRBV5-1 and TRBJ2-7, the CDR3 gives the full variable domain: KAGVTQTPRYLIKTRGQQVTLSCSPISGHRSVSWYQQTPGQGLQFLFEYFSETQRNKGNFPGRFSGRQFSNSRSEMNVSTLELGDSALYLCASSLEAGDYEQYFGPGTRLTVT.

The chain has TRBV2 and TRBJ2-3, with D possibly TRBD1 on 6 matching bases. Germline lookup yields CDR1 SNHLY and CDR2 FYNNEI. V lost 7 bases, J lost 5 bases, and 16 bases lay in between. The CDR3 has 14 amino acids. This CDR3 is CASTLTGWRDTQYF. The DNA of the CDR3 is TGTGCCAGCACGCTAACAGGGTGGAGAGATACGCAGTATTTT.

The CDR3 protein is CAWSGGRLYEQYF. The CDR3 DNA sequence: TGTGCCTGGAGTGGGGGCAGACTCTACGAGCAGTACTTC. This chain connects TRBV30 to TRBJ2-7; D possibly corresponds to TRBD1 (5 bases). The CDR3 contains 13 residues. The germline V gene has CDR1 GTSNPN and CDR2 SVGIG (reference sequence). Trimming stripped 1 base from V and 3 bases from J, with 10 bases between. Full variable domain (missing parts from reference TRBV30 and TRBJ2-7): SQTIHQWPATLVQPVGSPLSLECTVEGTSNPNLYWYRQAAGRGLQLLFYSVGIGQISSEVPQNLSASRPQDRQFILSSKKLLLSDSGFYLCAWSGGRLYEQYFGPGTRLTVT.

The CDR3 nucleotides are TGTGCCAGCAGCCAACGGACTAGCGGGAGGGTCAGCACAGATACGCAGTATTTT. Translated: CASSQRTSGRVSTDTQYF. The J gene is TRBJ2-3, the V gene TRBV3-1 (or the pseudogene TRBV3-2), with 15 positions matching TRBD2. The ends lost 2 bases at V and 0 bases at J; junction bases unmatched: 3. CDR1 is LGHDT and CDR2 is YNNKEL in the germline V gene (reference sequence). This CDR3 has 18 amino acids.

The chain recombines TRBV28 with TRBJ1-5; D uncertain. This CDR3 spans 13 amino acids. Germline CDR1 is MDHEN and CDR2 is SYDVKM. Trimming took 5 bases from V and 4 from J, leaving 9 bases between them. CDR3 in DNA: TGTGCCAGCAGTGACCCGGGGAATCAGCCCCAGCATTTT. The encoded protein is CASSDPGNQPQHF.

The chain uses TRBV5-1 and TRBJ1-5, with TRBD1 identical over 8 bases. V shed 3 bases and J 1 base; nucleotides not matched to a gene: 3. Germline V gene data show CDR1 as SGHRS and CDR2 as YFSETQ. This CDR3 contains 15 residues. The CDR3 protein is CASSWTGTSNQPQHF. The CDR3 DNA sequence: TGCGCCAGCAGCTGGACAGGGACCAGCAATCAGCCCCAGCATTTT.

CDR3: CASSLGPGLAEETQYF. CDR3 DNA sequence: TGTGCCAGCAGCTTAGGTCCGGGACTAGCTGAAGAGACCCAGTACTTC. This chain uses TRBV11-3 with TRBJ2-5; 9 nucleotides agree with TRBD2. The germline CDR1 and CDR2 sequences are SGHNT and YENEEA. Trimming took 1 base from V and 3 from J; bases not matched to a gene: 6. The CDR3 totals 16 residues.

The chain joins TRBV5-1 to TRBJ2-5, with 7 bases matching TRBD1. The CDR3 spans 14 residues. CDR1 is SGHRS and CDR2 is YFSETQ in the germline V gene. J lost 3 bases, V lost 4 bases, and 6 bases had no gene match. In DNA, the CDR3 is TGCGCCAGCAGCCAGGGGACAGTAAAAGAGACCCAGTACTTC. As protein: CASSQGTVKETQYF.

The V and J genes are TRBV2 and TRBJ1-2; D gene uncertain. Trimming removed 5 bases at V and 2 bases at J, with 9 bases between. Looked up from germline, CDR1 is SNHLY and CDR2 is FYNNEI. This CDR3 region has 13 residues. The CDR3 sequence is CASSREGNYGYTF. CDR3 DNA: TGTGCCAGCAGTCGTGAGGGCAACTATGGCTACACCTTC.

The genes are TRBV19 and TRBJ2-7, with 10 bases aligning to TRBD1. The CDR3 has 13 residues. The J segment lost 4 bases and the V segment lost 6 bases, leaving 3 bases of the junction unmatched. In germline, CDR1 is LNHDA, CDR2 SQIVND (reference sequence). The CDR3 protein is CASRDRGRYEQYF. CDR3 DNA: TGTGCCAGTAGAGACAGGGGGCGTTACGAGCAGTACTTC.

This clone was found once. This chain uses TRBV6-6 with TRBJ2-7; 8 nucleotides line up with TRBD2. There are 15 residues in the CDR3. Trimming cost V 0 bases and J 3 bases; bases outside gene matches: 4. In germline, CDR1 is MNHNY, CDR2 SVGAGI (reference sequence). CDR3 amino acids: CASSYSAGGRYEQYF. As DNA, the CDR3 is TGTGCCAGCAGTTACTCGGCGGGGGGCCGCTACGAGCAGTACTTC.

This sequence joins TRBV18 and TRBJ2-2; no firm D call. V was clipped by 5 bases and J by 5 bases, with 15 bases between them. The germline CDR1 and CDR2 sequences are KGHSH and LQKENI. The CDR3 contains 15 residues. The CDR3 here is CASSIDTFGTGELFF. The DNA for the CDR3 is TGTGCCAGCTCAATAGACACGTTTGGGACCGGGGAGCTGTTTTTT.